This record looks at one T cell receptor beta chain sequence and its context. The sample belongs to a study of control samples from healthy donors and cancer patients. After removal of 3 bases from V and 0 bases from J, the junction contained 4 bases not matched to a gene. Germline CDR1 SGHTA, CDR2 FQGNSA. The CDR3 spans 15 residues. Clones were read by immunoSEQ multiplex PCR, and TCRdb kept only the in-frame ones, dropping some. The table shows 80,000 to 100,000 clones, with roughly 88% occurring only once. Sequenced sample: blood. The TCR originated in a man aged 25-45 years in good health. V gene TRBV7-2 combines with J gene TRBJ1-1, with 7 positions matching TRBD1. The CDR3 DNA follows: TGTGCCAGCAGCTTCACCGGGACAGTGAACACTGAAGCTTTCTTT. This sequence encodes CASSFTGTVNTEAFF.